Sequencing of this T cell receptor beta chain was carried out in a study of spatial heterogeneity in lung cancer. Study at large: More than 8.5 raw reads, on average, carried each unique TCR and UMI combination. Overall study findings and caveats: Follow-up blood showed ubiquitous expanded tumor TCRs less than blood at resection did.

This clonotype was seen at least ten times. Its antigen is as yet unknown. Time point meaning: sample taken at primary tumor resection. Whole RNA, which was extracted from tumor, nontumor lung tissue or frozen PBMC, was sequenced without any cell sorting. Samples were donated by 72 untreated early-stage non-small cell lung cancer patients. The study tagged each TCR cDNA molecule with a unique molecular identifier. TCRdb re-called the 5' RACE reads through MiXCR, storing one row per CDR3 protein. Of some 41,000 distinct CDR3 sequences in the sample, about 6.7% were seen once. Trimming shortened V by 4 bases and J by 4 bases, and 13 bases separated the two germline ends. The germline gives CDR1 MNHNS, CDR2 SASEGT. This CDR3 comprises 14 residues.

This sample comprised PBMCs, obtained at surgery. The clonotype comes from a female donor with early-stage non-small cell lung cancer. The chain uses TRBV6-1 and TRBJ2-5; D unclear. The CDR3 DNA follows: TGTGCCAGCAGTGGCGTCGGGCGGTTAGAGACCCAGTACTTC. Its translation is CASSGVGRLETQYF.